Shown below are 19 T cell receptor beta chains from a single sample sequenced in a study of blood T cell repertoires in COVID-19. Method: immunoSEQ multiplex PCR; TCRdb's copy keeps in-frame clones and lacks some. The sample shows 220,000 or so clones, 84% of them seen only once. Material for sequencing was PBMCs or T cells enriched from blood (not recorded which). The source is a middle-aged woman who had recovered from COVID-19.

This chain joins TRBV9 and TRBJ2-7; 14 nucleotides line up with TRBD2. The CDR3 has 16 residues. J lost 4 bases, V lost 4 bases, and 7 bases had no gene match. The germline V gene has CDR1 SGDLS and CDR2 YYNGEE. The CDR3 spells CASSRGTSGSLYEQYF. As DNA, the CDR3 is TGTGCCAGCAGCCGGGGGACTAGCGGGAGTTTGTACGAGCAGTACTTC.

This sequence joins TRBV2 and TRBJ2-1, with 7 bases identical to TRBD2. Germline CDR1 and CDR2: SNHLY and FYNNEI. The V gene end was trimmed by 2 bases and the J gene end by 5 bases; junction bases not matched to a gene: 6. This CDR3 region has 15 residues. As DNA, the CDR3 is TGTGCCAGCAGTGAATGGGGTGGGAGGGACAATGAGCAGTTCTTC. Its protein product is CASSEWGGRDNEQFF.

The chain couples TRBV5-5 to TRBJ2-3; D possibly corresponds to TRBD1 (6 bases). The CDR3 has 13 amino acids. Germline CDR1 SGHKS, CDR2 YYEKEE (reference sequence). Trimming took off 3 bases at V and 5 bases at J, with 10 bases between the two ends. CDR3 bases: TGTGCCAGCAGCTCCCAGGGGAGAGATACGCAGTATTTT. This translates into CASSSQGRDTQYF.

The chain links TRBV3-1 (or the pseudogene TRBV3-2) to TRBJ2-3; D is possibly TRBD1 (6 bases). Germline CDR1 is LGHDT and CDR2 is YNNKEL (reference sequence). The CDR3 is made up of 15 amino acids. V was trimmed by 1 base and J by 0 bases, leaving 8 bases between them. The CDR3 coding sequence is TGTGCCAGCAGCCAAGTAGGGGGAAGCACAGATACGCAGTATTTT. It is translated as CASSQVGGSTDTQYF.

The genes are TRBV18 and TRBJ2-3; 9 positions match TRBD1. The CDR3 sequence is 15 residues long. CDR1 and CDR2 from the germline V gene are KGHSH and LQKENI. After removal of 2 bases from V and 1 base from J, the junction contained 1 base not matched to a gene. This CDR3 reads CASSPTGGRTDTQYF. CDR3 sequence (DNA): TGTGCCAGCTCACCAACAGGGGGCCGCACAGATACGCAGTATTTT. The whole variable domain, filled in from reference TRBV18 and TRBJ2-3, reads NAGVMQNPRHLVRRRGQEARLRCSPMKGHSHVYWYRQLPEEGLKFMVYLQKENIIDESGMPKERFSAEFPKEGPSILRIQQVVRGDSAAYFCASSPTGGRTDTQYFGPGTRLTVL.

The rearrangement joins TRBV18 to TRBJ1-4; D is unresolved. CDR1 and CDR2 from the germline V gene are KGHSH and LQKENI. The CDR3 totals 16 residues. V dropped 2 bases and J dropped 3 bases, with 13 bases sitting between them. The CDR3 DNA follows: TGTGCCAGCTCACCAATCCCTGGGCAGCCTAATGAAAAACTGTTTTTT. Translated, it gives CASSPIPGQPNEKLFF.

The V and J genes are TRBV4-1 and TRBJ2-3; 11 bases agree with TRBD2. Germline CDR1 reads MGHRA; CDR2 reads YSYEKL. The V and J ends lost 0 bases and 4 bases, in that order; junction bases with no gene match: 12. The CDR3 runs 19 residues. Here the CDR3 reads CASSQDKLAGALGADTQYF. CDR3 in DNA: TGCGCCAGCAGCCAAGATAAACTAGCGGGAGCGCTCGGGGCAGATACGCAGTATTTT.

This chain joins TRBV7-2 and TRBJ2-2; D is undetermined. The germline V and J ends were trimmed by 5 bases and 1 base, with 11 bases remaining between them. CDR3 length equals 15 residues. Germline V gene data show CDR1 as SGHTA and CDR2 as FQGNSA. The CDR3, as DNA: TGTGCCAGCAGCCCCAACAGACAGAACACCGGGGAGCTGTTTTTT. Translating it yields CASSPNRQNTGELFF.

The chain links TRBV10-2 to TRBJ1-6; D is unclear. CDR1 and CDR2 from the germline V gene are WSHSY and SAAADI. The CDR3 runs to 13 residues. Between the trimmed V and J ends, which lost 7 bases and 6 bases, there was a span of 10 bases. CDR3 nucleotide sequence: TGCGCCAGCAAAGCGCAGCCTAATTCACCCCTCCACTTT. This gives the protein CASKAQPNSPLHF.

This clone came up a few times. The J gene is TRBJ1-4, the V gene TRBV27, with D uncertain. V was cut by 3 bases and J by 7 bases, with 9 bases left in between. This CDR3 contains 13 residues. Germline assignment: CDR1 MNHEY and CDR2 SMNVEV (reference sequence). CDR3 sequence (DNA): TGTGCCAGCAGTTTTGTCGGTGGTGAAAAACTGTTTTTT. Protein product: CASSFVGGEKLFF.

V usage is TRBV6-5 and J usage is TRBJ2-2; 7 nucleotides match TRBD1. J gave up 2 bases and V 5 bases, and 5 bases lay outside the gene matches. The germline V gene encodes CDR1 MNHEY and CDR2 SVGAGI. This CDR3 region has 15 residues. The DNA for the CDR3 is TGTGCCAGCAGTCGACAGGGAACCAACACCGGGGAGCTGTTTTTT. It codes for CASSRQGTNTGELFF.

V usage is TRBV2 and J usage is TRBJ2-3; 9 positions agree with TRBD1. With V trimmed by 5 bases and J by 3 bases, 6 bases remained unmatched. The CDR3 is made up of 15 amino acids. The germline V gene encodes CDR1 SNHLY and CDR2 FYNNEI. CDR3 sequence: CASSPDRGGTDTQYF. The CDR3 DNA follows: TGTGCCAGCAGTCCGGACAGGGGAGGAACAGATACGCAGTATTTT.

The rearrangement joins TRBV6-9 to TRBJ2-7, with D possibly matching TRBD1 (5 bases). Germline V gene sequence: CDR1 MNHGY, CDR2 SVAAGI. The CDR3 loop spans 15 amino acids. Trimming pared 1 base from V and 7 bases from J, leaving 17 bases between. The CDR3 region is CASSYWVGRLEEQYF. CDR3 sequence (DNA): TGTGCCAGCAGTTATTGGGTGGGGCGGCTTGAGGAGCAGTACTTC.

The genes are TRBV10-2 and TRBJ2-7; D is perhaps TRBD2 (6 bases). CDR3 length: 14 amino acids. In germline, CDR1 is WSHSY, CDR2 SAAADI. Trimming stripped 10 bases from V and 5 bases from J, with 21 bases between. In DNA form, the CDR3 reads TGCGCCATCTCAAGAGGAGGGTCTGTTGACGAGCAGTACGTC. Translating it yields CAISRGGSVDEQYV.

This chain joins TRBV12-3 or TRBV12-4 and TRBJ1-2, with unresolved D. The ends were cut back, 3 bases at V and 4 bases at J, with 9 bases in the middle. This CDR3 spans 13 amino acids. CDR3 region: CASSFGETYGYTF. The DNA of the CDR3 is TGTGCCAGCAGTTTCGGGGAAACCTATGGCTACACCTTC.

The V gene is TRBV5-1, the J gene TRBJ1-1, with TRBD1 identical over 7 bases. V dropped 7 bases and J dropped 1; count of bases not matched to a gene: 7. Germline V gene data show CDR1 as SGHRS and CDR2 as YFSETQ. The CDR3 spans 14 residues. Here the CDR3 DNA reads TGCGCCAGCCAGGGGACAGTGGGGAACACTGAAGCTTTCTTT. As protein: CASQGTVGNTEAFF.

The chain uses TRBV12-3 or TRBV12-4 and TRBJ1-3; D uncertain. The CDR3 runs to 13 residues. V dropped 4 bases and J dropped 7 bases, with 11 bases sitting between them. CDR3 DNA sequence: TGTGCCAGCAGTTGGGGAACTAGGAACACCATATATTTT. It specifies CASSWGTRNTIYF.

The chain combines TRBV7-9 with TRBJ2-5, with 10 bases lining up with TRBD1. This CDR3 has 14 amino acids. Germline CDR1 reads SEHNR; CDR2 reads FQNEAQ (reference sequence). V was pared by 2 bases and J by 5 bases, with 2 bases of the junction left unmatched. CDR3 region: CASSLWGQGETQYF. The CDR3 coding sequence is TGTGCCAGCAGCTTATGGGGACAGGGGGAGACCCAGTACTTC. The entire variable domain, with the rest obtained from reference TRBV7-9 and TRBJ2-5, is as follows: DTGVSQNPRHKITKRGQNVTFRCDPISEHNRLYWYRQTLGQGPEFLTYFQNEAQLEKSRLLSDRFSAERPKGSFSTLEIQRTEQGDSAMYLCASSLWGQGETQYFGPGTRLLVL.

This clone turned up a few times. The CDR3: CASSLGSLGGAGETQYF. CDR3 in DNA: TGTGCCAGCAGCTTAGGTTCGCTAGGAGGGGCCGGGGAGACCCAGTACTTC. The V call is TRBV11-2, the J call TRBJ2-5; D perhaps matches TRBD2 (6 bases). V was clipped by 1 base and J by 5 bases, with 20 bases between them. The CDR3 sequence is 17 residues long. Germline assignment: CDR1 SGHAT and CDR2 FQNNGV.